This record concerns one T cell receptor (beta chain) sequence. TCRdb processed the 5' RACE reads anew with MiXCR; each CDR3 protein has one entry. The sample holds about 550,000 distinct CDR3 sequences, 19% seen once. The data were obtained in a study of T cells after yellow fever vaccination. The CDR3 runs 10 residues. V lost 2 bases and J 7 bases, leaving 2 bases between the germline ends. This TCR was sampled from a man younger than 40 who received the YFV17D yellow fever vaccine. The chain has TRBV23-1 and TRBJ2-5, with no clear D. TRBV23-1 qualifies as an ORF whose function is uncertain. The starting material was PBMCs, obtained 15 days after the yellow fever booster vaccination. The CDR3 is CASSQPTQYF. In DNA form, the CDR3 reads TGCGCCAGCAGTCAACCGACCCAGTACTTC.